Listed here are 10 T cell receptor beta chains from one sample, sequenced in a study of blood T cells in healthy people across ages. It was with a sample-barcoded 5' primer and a J-beta primer mix that a second PCR of roughly 7 to 12 cycles was run. TCRdb called the 5' RACE reads again in MiXCR, with one record for every CDR3 protein. The sample holds about 1 million distinct CDR3 sequences, around 45% seen once. Sequenced material: blood. These receptors all stem from a woman aged 55-70 years in good health.

The chain recombines TRBV5-6 with TRBJ2-5; 7 nucleotides match TRBD1. The V gene end was trimmed by 4 bases and the J gene end by 5 bases; junction bases not matched to a gene: 8. Per germline, CDR1 SGHDT and CDR2 YYEEEE. The CDR3 totals 14 residues. In nucleotides, the CDR3 is TGTGCCAGCAGCCCCGACAGGGTTCGGGAGACCCAGTACTTC. Translated: CASSPDRVRETQYF.

In its sample, this clonotype was seen a few times. The chain has TRBV7-9 and TRBJ2-7, with no clear D. The germline gives CDR1 SEHNR, CDR2 FQNEAQ (reference sequence). The CDR3 spans 15 residues. V lost 3 bases to trimming and J lost 3 bases, with 15 bases between them. CDR3 nucleotides: TGTGCCAGCAGCTTCTTCCTTGCCTCCAGCTACGAGCAGTACTTC. Its translation: CASSFFLASSYEQYF.

This clonotype was seen ten or more times. The gene calls are TRBV5-6 and TRBJ2-1, with TRBD1 matching 7 bases. The CDR3 has 17 residues. V shed 2 bases and J 3 bases; nucleotides not matched to a gene: 11. Germline V lookup: CDR1 SGHDT, CDR2 YYEEEE. The CDR3 loop reads CASSFSITGAHYNEQFF. CDR3 coding DNA: TGTGCCAGCAGCTTCTCGATTACAGGGGCTCACTACAATGAGCAGTTCTTC. The full variable domain, in which reference TRBV5-6 and TRBJ2-1 provide the parts outside the CDR3, is DAGVTQSPTHLIKTRGQQVTLRCSPKSGHDTVSWYQQALGQGPQFIFQYYEEEERQRGNFPDRFSGHQFPNYSSELNVNALLLGDSALYLCASSFSITGAHYNEQFFGPGTRLTVL.

The rearrangement joins TRBV27 to TRBJ2-5, with TRBD1 matching 9 bases. Germline CDR1 is MNHEY and CDR2 is SMNVEV (reference sequence). This CDR3 is 18 amino acids long. The trim removed 0 bases at V and 4 bases at J, leaving 12 bases unmatched. In DNA form, the CDR3 reads TGTGCCAGCAGTTTATCCCCCTTGGGAACAGGGGGCTTAGAGACCCAGTACTTC. Its protein product is CASSLSPLGTGGLETQYF.

This chain joins TRBV6-5 and TRBJ2-4; 7 bases align to TRBD1. The CDR3 has 15 residues. The trim removed 2 bases at V and 2 bases at J, leaving 3 bases unmatched. The germline V gene has CDR1 MNHEY and CDR2 SVGAGI. The CDR3 DNA is TGTGCCAGCAGTTACATAGGGGGCACCAAAAACATTCAGTACTTC. Translated: CASSYIGGTKNIQYF.

The chain is built from TRBV6-1 and TRBJ2-5, with TRBD1 matching 9 bases. V trimming: 7 bases; J trimming: 5 bases; junction bases outside the gene matches: 11. There are 15 residues in the CDR3. Germline values: CDR1 MNHNS, CDR2 SASEGT. The CDR3 spells CASTETGGTSETQYF. In DNA, the CDR3 is TGTGCCAGCACCGAAACAGGGGGCACATCGGAGACCCAGTACTTC.

V and J are TRBV28 and TRBJ1-1; D possibly corresponds to TRBD1 (6 bases). V lost 5 bases, J lost 4 bases, and 11 bases lay in between. This CDR3 is 13 amino acids long. Germline V lookup: CDR1 MDHEN, CDR2 SYDVKM. CDR3 region: CASSPQGSTEAFF. The CDR3 nucleotides read TGTGCCAGCAGTCCTCAGGGGTCCACTGAAGCTTTCTTT.

This chain connects TRBV20-1 to TRBJ2-1; D remains unclear. Germline lookup yields CDR1 DFQATT and CDR2 SNEGSKA (reference sequence). Trimming shortened V by 1 base and J by 10 bases, and 5 bases separated the two germline ends. This CDR3 is 10 amino acids long. CDR3 nucleotide sequence: TGCAGTGCTAGAGCAACAGAGCAGTTCTTC. As protein: CSARATEQFF.

CDR3 nucleotide sequence: TGTGCCAGCAGTTTAACCCGGGGCGACACTGAAGCTTTCTTT. This codes for CASSLTRGDTEAFF. V and J are TRBV12-3 or TRBV12-4 and TRBJ1-1; weak D call: TRBD1 (5 bases). Trimming took 2 bases from V and 3 from J, leaving 10 bases between them. The CDR3 spans 14 residues.

This chain joins TRBV6-1 and TRBJ2-7; 9 bases map to TRBD2. V lost 6 bases to trimming and J lost 3 bases; unmatched junction nucleotides: 9. The germline CDR1 and CDR2 sequences are MNHNS and SASEGT. The CDR3 is made up of 15 amino acids. CDR3 bases: TGTGCCAGCAGCCCTCTAGCGGGACTTAACTACGAGCAGTACTTC. Protein: CASSPLAGLNYEQYF.